This T cell receptor beta chain appears in the sequencing data of a study of T-cell reconstitution after alpha-beta-depleted transplantation in children. This CDR3 spans 14 amino acids. The J segment lost 7 bases and the V segment lost 2 bases, leaving 7 bases of the junction unmatched. CDR1 DFQATT and CDR2 SNEGSKA come from the germline V gene (reference sequence). This sample's TCRbeta library carried unique molecular identifier barcodes. MiXCR, run by TCRdb on the PCR reads, gives a single entry per CDR3 protein. This sample has 360,000 or so distinct CDR3 sequences, with around 21% found just once.

The chain is built from TRBV20-1 and TRBJ1-4, with TRBD1 matching over 7 bases. This specimen consisted of PBMCs from the stem cell graft donor, obtained from the stem cell graft. The sequence derives from a human donor who donated a stem cell graft to a child with acute myeloid leukemia. CDR3 residues: CSARTTGEGEKLFF. The CDR3 coding sequence is TGCAGTGCTAGAACCACAGGGGAGGGTGAAAAACTGTTTTTT.